These T cell receptor beta chains were read from a single sample in a study of blood T cell repertoires in COVID-19. Clones were read by immunoSEQ multiplex PCR, and TCRdb kept only the in-frame ones, dropping some. This table has hundreds of thousands of clones, about 80% appearing once. The sample taken for sequencing was peripheral blood. The receptors derive from an elderly man with acute or convalescent COVID-19. Each CDR3 is given with its conserved first and last residue. Fields, in order: V gene, CDR3 protein.

V: TRBV24-1; CDR3: CATSDLRGSGNSYNEQFF
V: TRBV18; CDR3: CASSPVSGSGYNEQFF
V: TRBV30; CDR3: CAWSVQGLNTEAFF
V: TRBV6-5; CDR3: CASSYSGRSGVTEAFF
V: TRBV4-1; CDR3: CASSQGLQNPYEQYF
V: TRBV3-1/TRBV3-2; CDR3: CASSDYRTGKSEKLFF
V: TRBV11-2; CDR3: CASSSGPLRRGTGELFF
V: TRBV3-1/TRBV3-2; CDR3: CASGLAGGQGTQYF
V: TRBV15; CDR3: CATSRDYGTGAGANVLTF
V: TRBV5-1; CDR3: CASSLGAGMDYGYTF
V: TRBV6-2/TRBV6-3; CDR3: CASSYLDREGNQPQHF
V: TRBV19; CDR3: CASSIGPRQGAGAFF
V: TRBV5-6; CDR3: CASSARGRGNTIYF
V: TRBV5-1; CDR3: CASSRLDRAQETQYF
V: TRBV5-4; CDR3: CASSLGNSGANVLTF
V: TRBV2; CDR3: CASSERGASGPQHF
V: TRBV6-6; CDR3: CASSYSSGGSYEQYF
V: TRBV2; CDR3: CASRRGQEQYF
V: TRBV9; CDR3: CASSVGGTSGETQYF
V: TRBV4-2; CDR3: CASSQEPSGSSYNEQFF
V: TRBV30; CDR3: CAWSVTSATNEKLFF
V: TRBV7-2; CDR3: CASSPGGGIRNEQFF
V: TRBV7-9; CDR3: CASSLGASYEQYF
V: TRBV30; CDR3: CAWQTGAYNSPLHF
V: TRBV4-2; CDR3: CASSQVSRRGGSEQYF
V: TRBV6-6; CDR3: CASSATGDGYTF
V: TRBV10-3; CDR3: CAGSPSGDYNEQFF
V: TRBV6-6; CDR3: CASSSSTGGGGSPLHF
V: TRBV6-2/TRBV6-3; CDR3: CASSFSRDRYYNEQFF
V: TRBV3-1/TRBV3-2; CDR3: CASSHFRQGGYEQYF
V: TRBV9; CDR3: CASGRTGGNQPQHF
V: TRBV30; CDR3: CAWSVSGTGLQAFF
V: TRBV7-9; CDR3: CASSFRPGQGDYEQYF
V: TRBV6-1; CDR3: CASSSRQGERQPQHF
V: TRBV15; CDR3: CATSRAGGEQFF
V: TRBV7-9; CDR3: CASSPRQGAEAFF
V: TRBV30; CDR3: CAWSAGRKGLLGNTIYF
V: TRBV14; CDR3: CASSPGRGGSTDTQYF
V: TRBV6-5; CDR3: CASIKDRGQDTQYF
V: TRBV7-9; CDR3: CASSLATPGPQHF
V: TRBV5-1; CDR3: CASSLLGQGANNEQFF
V: TRBV27; CDR3: CASSGQGLANYGYTF
V: TRBV19; CDR3: CASSIGALDQPQHF
V: TRBV7-2; CDR3: CASSLVRSSGANVLTF
V: TRBV6-1; CDR3: CASSEVGRGRAEAFF
V: TRBV28; CDR3: CASRTGGYGYTF
V: TRBV30; CDR3: CAWSVYGGYTF
V: TRBV28; CDR3: CASRLQGAQYF
V: TRBV5-5; CDR3: CASSLAQGAPVTGELFF
V: TRBV5-1; CDR3: CASSSDSRDYGYTF
V: TRBV19; CDR3: CASSMSSSGNTEAFF
V: TRBV5-1; CDR3: CASRRDSSNYGYTF
V: TRBV19; CDR3: CASRDRGYSNQPQHF
V: TRBV5-1; CDR3: CASRRAGQMNTEAFF
V: TRBV5-1; CDR3: CASRPWTSYNSPLHF